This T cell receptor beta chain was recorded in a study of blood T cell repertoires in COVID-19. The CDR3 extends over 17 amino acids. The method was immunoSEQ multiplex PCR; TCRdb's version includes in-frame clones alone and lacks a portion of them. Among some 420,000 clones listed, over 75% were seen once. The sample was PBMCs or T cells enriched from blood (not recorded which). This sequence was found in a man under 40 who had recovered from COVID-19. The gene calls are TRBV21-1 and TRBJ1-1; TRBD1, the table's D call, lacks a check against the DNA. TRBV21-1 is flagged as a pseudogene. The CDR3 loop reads CASSKEGVEGAGTEAFF. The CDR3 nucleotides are TGTGCCAGCAGCAAAGAAGGGGTTGAGGGGGCTGGCACTGAAGCTTTCTTT.